This T cell receptor beta chain was sequenced in a study of T cell changes during pregnancy in multiple sclerosis. V shed 0 bases and J 5 bases; nucleotides not matched to a gene: 20. This CDR3 has 20 residues. From germline, CDR1 is SGHAT and CDR2 FQNNGV. Method: immunoSEQ multiplex PCR; TCRdb's copy keeps in-frame clones and lacks some. The repertoire has tens of thousands of clones, nearly 95% of them found once; the top ten carry around 0.5%. The sequence was collected from a female donor with multiple sclerosis, enrolled in a pregnancy study. The gene calls are TRBV11-2 and TRBJ2-7, with 9 bases matching TRBD1. Specimen: CD4+ T cells from peripheral blood mononuclear cells, collected in the first trimester of pregnancy. The CDR3 protein is CASSLEAGTGLPSRNDEQYF. CDR3 nucleotides: TGTGCCAGCAGCTTAGAGGCCGGGACAGGGTTACCTTCCAGGAACGACGAGCAGTACTTC. Combining the CDR3 with reference TRBV11-2 and TRBJ2-7 gives the whole variable domain EAGVAQSPRYKIIEKRQSVAFWCNPISGHATLYWYQQILGQGPKLLIQFQNNGVVDDSQLPKDRFSAERLKGVDSTLKIQPAKLEDSAVYLCASSLEAGTGLPSRNDEQYFGPGTRLTVT.